This record looks at one T cell receptor beta chain sequence and its context. Measured with immunoSEQ multiplex PCR; TCRdb has only the in-frame clones, and not every one. The sample contains about 320,000 clones, roughly nine tenths of which appear only once. CDR3 length equals 17 residues. Deletions cut 0 bases from V and 0 bases from J, with 12 bases between. Germline V lookup: CDR1 LGHDT, CDR2 YNNKEL (reference sequence). These data come from a study of blood T cell repertoires in COVID-19. Study background: Some COVID-19 samples were acute and others convalescent; all came from the United States, Italy and Spain.

This TCR derives from a man aged 55 to 70 who had recovered from COVID-19. This sequence joins TRBV3-1 (or the pseudogene TRBV3-2) and TRBJ2-1; D remains ambiguous. The sequencing input was PBMCs or T cells enriched from blood (not recorded which). The DNA of the CDR3 is TGTGCCAGCAGCCAAGAGTTGGGCGACCGCTCCTACAATGAGCAGTTCTTC. Amino acid sequence: CASSQELGDRSYNEQFF.